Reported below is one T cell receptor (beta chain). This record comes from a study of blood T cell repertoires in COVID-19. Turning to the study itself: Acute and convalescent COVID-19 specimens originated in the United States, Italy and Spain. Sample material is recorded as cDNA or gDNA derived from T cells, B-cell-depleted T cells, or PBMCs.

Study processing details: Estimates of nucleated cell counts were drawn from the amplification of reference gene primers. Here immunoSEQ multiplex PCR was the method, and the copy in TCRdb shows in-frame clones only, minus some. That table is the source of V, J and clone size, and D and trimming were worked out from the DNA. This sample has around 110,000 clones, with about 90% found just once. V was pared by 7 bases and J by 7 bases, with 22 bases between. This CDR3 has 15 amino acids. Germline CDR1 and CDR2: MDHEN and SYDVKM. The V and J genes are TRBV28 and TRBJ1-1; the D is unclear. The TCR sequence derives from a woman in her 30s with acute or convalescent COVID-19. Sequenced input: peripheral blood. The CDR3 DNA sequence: TGTGCCAGCACCCCCCCGGGAACACGGGTGCGTGAAGCTTTCTTT. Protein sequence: CASTPPGTRVREAFF. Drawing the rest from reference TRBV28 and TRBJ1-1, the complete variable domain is DVKVTQSSRYLVKRTGEKVFLECVQDMDHENMFWYRQDPGLGLRLIYFSYDVKMKEKGDIPEGYSVSREKKERFSLILESASTNQTSMYLCASTPPGTRVREAFFGQGTRLTVV.